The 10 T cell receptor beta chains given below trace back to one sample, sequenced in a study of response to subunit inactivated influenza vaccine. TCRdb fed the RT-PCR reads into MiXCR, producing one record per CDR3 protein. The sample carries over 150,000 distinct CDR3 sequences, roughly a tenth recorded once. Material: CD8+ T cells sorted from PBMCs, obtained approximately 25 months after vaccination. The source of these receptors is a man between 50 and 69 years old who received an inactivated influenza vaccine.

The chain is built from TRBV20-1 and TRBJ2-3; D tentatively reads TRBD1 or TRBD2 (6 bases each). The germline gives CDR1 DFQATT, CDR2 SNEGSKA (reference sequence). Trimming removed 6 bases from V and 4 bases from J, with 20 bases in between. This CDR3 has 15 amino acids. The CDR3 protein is CSARERGRGPDTQYF. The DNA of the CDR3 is TGCAGTGCCCGGGAGAGAGGACGGGGGCCAGATACGCAGTATTTT.

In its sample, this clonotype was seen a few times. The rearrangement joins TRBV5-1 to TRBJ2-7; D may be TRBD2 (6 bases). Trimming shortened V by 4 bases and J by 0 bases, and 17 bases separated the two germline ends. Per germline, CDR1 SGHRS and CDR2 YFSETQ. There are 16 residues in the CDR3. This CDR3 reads CASSPVAGRSSYEQYF. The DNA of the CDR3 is TGCGCCAGCAGCCCCGTGGCGGGACGCAGCTCCTACGAGCAGTACTTC.

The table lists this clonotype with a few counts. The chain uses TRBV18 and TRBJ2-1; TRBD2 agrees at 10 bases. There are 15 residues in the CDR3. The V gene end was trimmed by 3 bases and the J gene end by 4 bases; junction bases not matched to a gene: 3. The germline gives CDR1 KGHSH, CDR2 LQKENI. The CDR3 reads CASSPSGGLYNEQFF. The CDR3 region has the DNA TGTGCCAGCTCACCTAGCGGGGGGTTATACAATGAGCAGTTCTTC.

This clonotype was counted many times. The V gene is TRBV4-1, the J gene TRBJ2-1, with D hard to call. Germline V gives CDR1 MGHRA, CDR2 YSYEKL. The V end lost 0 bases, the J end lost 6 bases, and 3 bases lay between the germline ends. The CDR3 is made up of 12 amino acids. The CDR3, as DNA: TGCGCCAGCAGCCAAGAGAGCAATGAGCAGTTCTTC. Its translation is CASSQESNEQFF.

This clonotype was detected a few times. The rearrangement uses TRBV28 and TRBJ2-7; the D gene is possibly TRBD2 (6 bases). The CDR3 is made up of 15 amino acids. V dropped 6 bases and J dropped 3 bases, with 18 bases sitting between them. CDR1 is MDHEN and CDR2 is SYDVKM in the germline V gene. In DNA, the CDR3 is TGTGCCAGCAGGGAGGGCCAAGGGGACGGCTACGAGCAGTACTTC. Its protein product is CASREGQGDGYEQYF. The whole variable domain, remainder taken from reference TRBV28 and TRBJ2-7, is DVKVTQSSRYLVKRTGEKVFLECVQDMDHENMFWYRQDPGLGLRLIYFSYDVKMKEKGDIPEGYSVSREKKERFSLILESASTNQTSMYLCASREGQGDGYEQYFGPGTRLTVT.

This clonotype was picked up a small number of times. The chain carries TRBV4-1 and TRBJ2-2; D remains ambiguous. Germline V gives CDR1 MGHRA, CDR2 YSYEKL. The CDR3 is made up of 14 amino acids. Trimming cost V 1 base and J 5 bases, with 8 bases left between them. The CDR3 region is CASSQGTYTGELFF. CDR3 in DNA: TGCGCCAGCAGCCAAGGGACGTATACCGGGGAGCTGTTTTTT.

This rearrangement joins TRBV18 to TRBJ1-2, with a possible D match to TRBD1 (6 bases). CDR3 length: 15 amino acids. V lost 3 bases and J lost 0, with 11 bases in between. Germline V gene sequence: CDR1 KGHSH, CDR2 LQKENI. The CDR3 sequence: CASSPTGLANYGYTF. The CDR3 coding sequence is TGTGCCAGCTCACCGACAGGATTAGCTAACTATGGCTACACCTTC.

CDR3: CASSPIVTGTQSRNQPQHF. The CDR3 nucleotides are TGTGCCAGCAGCCCAATCGTGACAGGGACTCAGTCGAGGAATCAGCCCCAGCATTTT. This sequence joins TRBV28 and TRBJ1-5, with 7 bases fitting TRBD1. CDR3 size: 19 residues. The J segment lost 4 bases and the V segment lost 6 bases, leaving 21 bases of the junction unmatched. Germline loops: CDR1 MDHEN, CDR2 SYDVKM.

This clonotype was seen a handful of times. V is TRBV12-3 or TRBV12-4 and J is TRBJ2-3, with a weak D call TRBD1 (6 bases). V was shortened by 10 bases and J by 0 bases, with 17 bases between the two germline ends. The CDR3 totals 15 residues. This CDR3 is CATASGAVSTDTQYF. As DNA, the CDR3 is TGTGCCACCGCTTCAGGGGCCGTAAGCACAGATACGCAGTATTTT.

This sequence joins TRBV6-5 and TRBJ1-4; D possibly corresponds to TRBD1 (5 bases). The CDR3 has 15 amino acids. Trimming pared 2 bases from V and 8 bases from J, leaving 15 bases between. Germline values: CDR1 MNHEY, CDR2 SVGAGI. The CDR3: CASSYVEASGEKLFF. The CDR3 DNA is TGTGCCAGCAGTTACGTTGAGGCCTCAGGGGAAAAACTGTTTTTT.